One sample yielded the 5 T cell receptor beta chains listed below, sequenced in a study of CD8+CD57+ T cells in acquired aplastic anemia. All sequencing subjects had displayed CD8+CD57+ cell expansion on flow cytometry. The template for TCR beta VDJ and CDR3 sequence profiling was genomic DNA. TCRdb fed the reads into MiXCR, producing one record per CDR3 protein. The sample includes around 500,000 distinct CDR3 sequences, around 33% seen only once; the top ten take 0.7% to 1%. Specimen: sorted CD4+, CD8+, or CD8+CD57+ T cells (not recorded which) from PBMCs. These receptors were taken from a human donor with aplastic anemia.

This clonotype appeared a few times. The conserved closing phenylalanine or tryptophan is absent in this CDR3, likely reflecting a read error. The chain couples TRBV5-1 to TRBJ1-6; weak D call: TRBD1 (6 bases). Germline CDR1 reads SGHRS; CDR2 reads YFSETQ. The CDR3 length is 14 residues. V lost 2 bases and J lost 7, with 10 bases in between. CDR3 nucleotide sequence: TGCGCCAGCAGCTTACCGGGGGCCAATTCACCCCTCCACCTT. It specifies CASSLPGANSPLHL.

This clonotype was detected many times. This chain uses TRBV10-2 with TRBJ2-1; 8 nucleotides line up with TRBD2. The V and J ends lost 7 bases and 8 bases, in that order; junction bases with no gene match: 13. Germline V gives CDR1 WSHSY, CDR2 SAAADI. The CDR3 is 15 amino acids. The CDR3 sequence: CASIDAGLGVDEQFF. The CDR3 DNA reads TGCGCCAGCATTGACGCGGGACTAGGAGTTGATGAGCAGTTCTTC.

Regarding this clonotype: This may be a read error: a much more frequent sequence differs by one nucleotide. Given the absence of the conserved phenylalanine or tryptophan at the CDR3 end, a read error is likely. The chain recombines TRBV4-2 with TRBJ1-6; 7 bases fit TRBD1. V lost 4 bases and J lost 9; bases outside the gene matches: 6. Germline V gene sequence: CDR1 LGHNA, CDR2 YNFKEQ. This CDR3 comprises 14 residues. The CDR3 protein is CASSRDSLSSPLHS. The CDR3 DNA reads as TGTGCCAGCAGCCGGGACAGCCTTTCTTCACCCCTCCACTCT.

The chain carries TRBV4-2 and TRBJ2-1, with TRBD2 matching over 11 bases. This CDR3 has 18 amino acids. Per germline, CDR1 LGHNA and CDR2 YNFKEQ. The trim removed 1 base at V and 6 bases at J, leaving 11 bases unmatched. The CDR3 loop is CASSQASSGGPEGNEQFF. Written as DNA, the CDR3 is TGTGCCAGCAGCCAAGCATCTAGCGGGGGGCCGGAAGGCAATGAGCAGTTCTTC.

The CDR3 loop is CASSLAGQGVNTEAFF. Written as DNA, the CDR3 is TGCGCCAGCAGCCTCGCGGGACAGGGGGTGAACACTGAAGCTTTCTTT. J is TRBJ1-1 and V is TRBV4-1; 11 bases line up with TRBD1. The length of the CDR3 is 16 residues. V lost 4 bases to trimming and J lost 0 bases; unmatched junction nucleotides: 4. The germline gives CDR1 MGHRA, CDR2 YSYEKL.